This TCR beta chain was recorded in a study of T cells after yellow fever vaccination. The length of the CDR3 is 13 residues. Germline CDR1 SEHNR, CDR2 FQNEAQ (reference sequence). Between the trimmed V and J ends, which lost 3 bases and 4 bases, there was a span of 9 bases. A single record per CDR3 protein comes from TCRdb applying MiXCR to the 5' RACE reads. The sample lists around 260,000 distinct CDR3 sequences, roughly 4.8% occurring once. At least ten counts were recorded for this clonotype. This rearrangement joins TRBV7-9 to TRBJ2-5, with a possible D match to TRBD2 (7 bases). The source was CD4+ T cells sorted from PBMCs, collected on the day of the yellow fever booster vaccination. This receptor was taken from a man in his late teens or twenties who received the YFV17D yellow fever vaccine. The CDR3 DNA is TGTGCCAGCAGCTTCGGGGGGCTAGAGACCCAGTACTTC. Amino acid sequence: CASSFGGLETQYF.